The 23 T cell receptor beta chains below all came from one sample that was sequenced in a study of T cells in Graves' hyperthyroidism and ophthalmopathy. The investigators amplified TCR beta CDR3 regions from RNA transcripts. Primed by the HTBI set, a first-round RT-PCR was run on the TCR CDR3. TCRdb re-called the multiplex PCR reads through MiXCR, storing one row per CDR3 protein. The repertoire holds 640,000 or so distinct CDR3 sequences, with roughly 14% as singletons. The sequenced sample was blood. These receptors were obtained from a woman between 40 and 55 years old with Graves' ophthalmopathy.

This clonotype was seen repeatedly, ten times or more. The chain is built from TRBV29-1 and TRBJ1-3, with a possible D match to TRBD1 (5 bases). CDR3 length: 15 residues. CDR1 SQVTM and CDR2 ANQGSEA come from the germline V gene. Trimming cost V 7 bases and J 1 base, with 17 bases left between them. The CDR3: CSASPAGTSGNTIYF. In DNA, the CDR3 is TGCAGCGCCTCCCCGGCAGGGACTTCTGGAAACACCATATATTTT. The variable domain in full, completed from reference TRBV29-1 and TRBJ1-3, reads SAVISQKPSRDICQRGTSLTIQCQVDSQVTMMFWYRQQPGQSLTLIATANQGSEATYESGFVIDKFPISRPNLTFSTLTVSNMSPEDSSIYLCSASPAGTSGNTIYFGEGSWLTVV.

This clonotype was counted ten times or more. This chain uses TRBV5-1 with TRBJ1-1, with 9 nucleotides matching TRBD1. The CDR3 totals 14 residues. Trimming removed 0 bases from V and 8 bases from J; junction bases left unmatched: 5. The V gene's germline CDR1 is SGHRS and CDR2 YFSETQ. The CDR3 nucleotides read TGCGCCAGCAGCTTGGTACAAGGACAGGGGGAAGCTTTCTTT. Translating it yields CASSLVQGQGEAFF.

This clonotype has at least ten counts. The chain carries TRBV2 and TRBJ2-5; either TRBD1 or TRBD2 may supply D (6 bases each). The CDR3 runs to 13 residues. Trimming stripped 6 bases from V and 4 bases from J, with 12 bases between. Germline CDR1 is SNHLY and CDR2 is FYNNEI. Here the CDR3 reads CASSRGAGETQYF. The DNA of the CDR3 is TGTGCCAGCAGCAGGGGAGCGGGAGAGACCCAGTACTTC.

The chain is built from TRBV11-2 and TRBJ2-2; 11 bases are shared with TRBD2. The junction had 10 bases not matched to a gene; V was cut back by 4 bases and J by 3 bases. The CDR3 runs 18 residues. Looked up from germline, CDR1 is SGHAT and CDR2 is FQNNGV. This chain's CDR3 is CASSSAPGLADYTGELFF. The CDR3 bases are TGTGCCAGCAGCTCCGCCCCGGGACTAGCGGACTACACCGGGGAGCTGTTTTTT.

This clonotype was picked up many times. The rearrangement links TRBV11-2 to TRBJ2-7; TRBD2 agrees at 16 bases. Germline values: CDR1 SGHAT, CDR2 FQNNGV. The CDR3 sequence is 18 residues long. Trimming removed 5 bases from V and 0 bases from J; junction bases left unmatched: 7. DNA for the CDR3: TGTGCCAGCAGCCGCCCGGGACTAGCGGGAGGGTACTCCTACGAGCAGTACTTC. Residues: CASSRPGLAGGYSYEQYF.

This chain joins TRBV6-1 and TRBJ2-2; TRBD1 matches at 8 bases. The CDR3 runs to 15 residues. V was pared by 4 bases and J by 1 base, with 2 bases of the junction left unmatched. In germline, CDR1 is MNHNS, CDR2 SASEGT. CDR3 nucleotide sequence: TGTGCCAGCAGTGGGGGACAGGAGAACACCGGGGAGCTGTTTTTT. It yields the protein CASSGGQENTGELFF.

This clonotype was counted ten times or more. The genes are TRBV28 and TRBJ2-7; TRBD1 or TRBD2 may be the D gene (5 bases each). Germline V CDR1 and CDR2: MDHEN, SYDVKM. Deletions cut 5 bases from V and 6 bases from J, with 23 bases between. The CDR3 length is 16 residues. DNA for the CDR3: TGTGCCAGCAGTCCTCGCCTCGGTGGGGGACCCCTCGAGCAGTACTTC. Protein sequence: CASSPRLGGGPLEQYF.

This clonotype was seen many times. The chain has TRBV20-1 and TRBJ1-6, with 10 bases that match TRBD1. CDR3 length: 15 amino acids. Germline V gene sequence: CDR1 DFQATT, CDR2 SNEGSKA (reference sequence). V lost 0 bases and J lost 7; bases outside the gene matches: 3. The CDR3 DNA follows: TGCAGTGCTAGAGAAGGGACAGGGGCGAATTCACCCCTCCACTTT. The encoded protein is CSAREGTGANSPLHF.

This clonotype was seen at least ten times. The CDR3 sequence is CASSLTGLDTEAFF. CDR3 sequence (DNA): TGTGCCAGCAGTTTAACAGGTTTAGACACTGAAGCTTTCTTT. The V call is TRBV12-3 or TRBV12-4, the J call TRBJ1-1; D perhaps matches TRBD1 (5 bases). This CDR3 region has 14 residues. V lost 2 bases and J lost 3, with 10 bases in between.

This clonotype was counted at least ten times. The chain couples TRBV27 to TRBJ2-7; 10 bases match TRBD2. Trimming removed 4 bases from V and 2 bases from J; junction bases left unmatched: 5. Germline assignment: CDR1 MNHEY and CDR2 SMNVEV (reference sequence). The CDR3 has 15 amino acids. CDR3 DNA: TGTGCCAGCAGTTCCCCCAGCGGGAGGGCCTACGAGCAGTACTTC. The encoded protein is CASSSPSGRAYEQYF.

In this sample, this clonotype turned up many times. The V gene is TRBV20-1, the J gene TRBJ2-5; D tentatively fits TRBD1 or TRBD2 (6 bases each). V lost 1 base to trimming and J lost 5 bases, with 20 bases between them. The germline V gene encodes CDR1 DFQATT and CDR2 SNEGSKA (reference sequence). The CDR3 length is 16 residues. CDR3 region: CSARGLAVTGTETQYF. The CDR3 DNA reads TGCAGTGCTAGAGGATTAGCGGTTACAGGGACCGAGACCCAGTACTTC.

This clonotype was recorded at least ten times. The chain joins TRBV15 to TRBJ2-7, with a tentative D call TRBD2 (5 bases). Looked up from germline, CDR1 is LNHNV and CDR2 is YYDKDF (reference sequence). This CDR3 region has 13 residues. Trimming took 1 base from V and 6 from J, leaving 10 bases between them. The CDR3, as DNA: TGTGCCACCAGCAGAGTCCGGGAAGGCGAGCAGTACTTC. Amino acid sequence: CATSRVREGEQYF.

In this sample, this clonotype turned up a few times. The V call is TRBV11-2, the J call TRBJ2-7; 9 bases fit TRBD2. Germline V CDR1 and CDR2: SGHAT, FQNNGV. V trimming: 4 bases; J trimming: 6 bases; junction bases outside the gene matches: 19. CDR3 length: 18 residues. CDR3 residues: CASSSRLASGVTRGEQYF. Written as DNA, the CDR3 is TGTGCCAGCAGCTCCCGTTTGGCTAGCGGGGTTACGCGTGGCGAGCAGTACTTC.

This clonotype has at least ten counts. The gene calls are TRBV7-9 and TRBJ2-5; tentative D call: TRBD1 (5 bases). CDR1 is SEHNR, CDR2 FQNEAQ, per germline (reference sequence). The CDR3 runs to 14 residues. V lost 5 bases and J 2 bases, leaving 12 bases between the germline ends. This CDR3 is CASSHWAGQETQYF. Written as DNA, the CDR3 is TGTGCCAGCAGCCATTGGGCAGGGCAAGAGACCCAGTACTTC.

This clonotype was picked up many times. The J gene is TRBJ2-6, the V gene TRBV12-3 or TRBV12-4, with 7 positions matching TRBD1. Germline trimming cut 8 bases from V and 8 bases from J; bases unmatched to any gene: 18. This CDR3 spans 17 amino acids. CDR3 nucleotide sequence: TGTGCCAGCCGGGATCGGACAGGTCAAGAAGGGACCAACGTCCTGACTTTC. Translated, it gives CASRDRTGQEGTNVLTF.

The chain couples TRBV2 to TRBJ2-2; 8 nucleotides match TRBD1. CDR3 length equals 14 residues. The V gene end was trimmed by 5 bases and the J gene end by 7 bases; junction bases not matched to a gene: 6. Germline V gene data show CDR1 as SNHLY and CDR2 as FYNNEI. The CDR3 here is CASSRDRWSGELFF. CDR3 nucleotide sequence: TGTGCCAGCAGTAGGGACAGGTGGAGCGGGGAGCTGTTTTTT. Variable domain in full (rest from reference TRBV2 and TRBJ2-2): EPEVTQTPSHQVTQMGQEVILRCVPISNHLYFYWYRQILGQKVEFLVSFYNNEISEKSEIFDDQFSVERPDGSNFTLKIRSTKLEDSAMYFCASSRDRWSGELFFGEGSRLTVL.

This sequence joins TRBV19 and TRBJ1-1; no firm D call. Germline lookup yields CDR1 LNHDA and CDR2 SQIVND (reference sequence). The CDR3 has 15 residues. Trimming left V 1 base short and J 1 base short, with 10 bases between. CDR3 sequence (DNA): TGTGCCAGTAGTATAGGGGCTCCCAGGAACACTGAAGCTTTCTTT. This codes for CASSIGAPRNTEAFF.

The table lists this clonotype with many counts. The chain employs TRBV19 and TRBJ1-2; D is perhaps TRBD1 (5 bases). Deletions cut 6 bases from V and 4 bases from J, with 12 bases between. There are 13 residues in the CDR3. Germline V gene lookup returns CDR1 LNHDA and CDR2 SQIVND (reference sequence). The chain's CDR3 is CASRGLQGYGYTF. CDR3 DNA sequence: TGTGCCAGTAGGGGTCTTCAGGGCTATGGCTACACCTTC.

This clonotype was seen many times. CDR3 in amino acids: CASSLLRGNGPQETQYF. The CDR3 DNA is TGTGCCAGCAGCCTCTTAAGGGGTAACGGGCCCCAAGAGACCCAGTACTTC. The rearrangement joins TRBV14 to TRBJ2-5; possible D gene TRBD1, 5 bases. Deletions cut 4 bases from V and 1 base from J, with 19 bases between. CDR1 SGHDN and CDR2 FVKESK come from the germline V gene. The CDR3 covers 17 residues. Combining the CDR3 with reference TRBV14 and TRBJ2-5 gives the whole variable domain EAGVTQFPSHSVIEKGQTVTLRCDPISGHDNLYWYRRVMGKEIKFLLHFVKESKQDESGMPNNRFLAERTGGTYSTLKVQPAELEDSGVYFCASSLLRGNGPQETQYFGPGTRLLVL.

This clonotype was observed many times. The chain employs TRBV12-3 or TRBV12-4 and TRBJ2-7, with TRBD2 identical over 8 bases. The CDR3 has 15 residues. Trimming at V came to 7 bases and at J to 1 base, leaving 9 bases not matched to a gene. CDR3 DNA sequence: TGTGCCAGCACCCGAGCGGGAGACGAGTCCTACGAGCAGTACTTC. Translated: CASTRAGDESYEQYF.

This clonotype has a count of ten or more. One end of the junction fails to match germline, which may point to a read error. The V gene is TRBV11-2, the J gene TRBJ2-7, with D perhaps matching TRBD1 or TRBD2 (5 bases each). The CDR3 is made up of 15 amino acids. Germline-derived CDR1 and CDR2 are SGHAT and FQNNGV. In DNA form, the CDR3 reads TGTGCCAGCAGCCTAGACGGCAGGGAGTCCTACGAGCAGTACTTC. It is translated as CASSLDGRESYEQYF.

This clonotype was recorded at least ten times. V gene TRBV12-3 or TRBV12-4 combines with J gene TRBJ1-1, with TRBD1 identical over 8 bases. The CDR3 has 15 residues. J gave up 1 base and V 4 bases, and 5 bases lay outside the gene matches. The CDR3 nucleotides read TGTGCCAGCAGTTGGCAGGGGGCAGGGAACACTGAAGCTTTCTTT. Residues: CASSWQGAGNTEAFF.

This chain uses TRBV20-1 with TRBJ2-4; D possibly corresponds to TRBD2 (6 bases). Trimming left V 2 bases short and J 14 bases short, with 13 bases between. The CDR3 loop spans 11 amino acids. Germline V gives CDR1 DFQATT, CDR2 SNEGSKA (reference sequence). The DNA of the CDR3 is TGCAGTGCTAGAACCCGGGACTTAGAGTACTTC. This encodes CSARTRDLEYF.